This paragraph covers one T cell receptor (beta chain) sequence. This table comes from immunoSEQ multiplex PCR, and its TCRdb copy is limited to in-frame clones, with some not included. The profile shows just over 80,000 clones, around 96% of them singletons. The sample comes from a study of technical replicates of blood from a few donors. Trimming removed 6 bases from V and 0 bases from J, with 10 bases in between. The CDR3 totals 14 residues. Germline CDR1 reads SGHRS; CDR2 reads YFSETQ. The V and J genes are TRBV5-1 and TRBJ1-3; D gene unclear. The clonotype comes from a human donor in good health. Sequenced: T cells isolated from PBMCs. CDR3 coding DNA: TGCGCCAGCACCGGAGATACCTCTGGAAACACCATATATTTT. As protein: CASTGDTSGNTIYF.